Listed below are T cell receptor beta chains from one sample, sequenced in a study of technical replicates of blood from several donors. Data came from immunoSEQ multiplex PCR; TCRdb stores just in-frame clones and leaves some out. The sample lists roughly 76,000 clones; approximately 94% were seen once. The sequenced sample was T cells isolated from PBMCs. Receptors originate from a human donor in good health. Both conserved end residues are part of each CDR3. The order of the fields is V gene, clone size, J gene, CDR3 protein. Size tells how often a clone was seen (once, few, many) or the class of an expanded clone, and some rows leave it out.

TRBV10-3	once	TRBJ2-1	CAIAKAGEIKEQFF
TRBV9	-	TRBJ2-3	CASSVTGQGADTQYF
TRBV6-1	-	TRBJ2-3	CASSVFSGMNTDTQYF
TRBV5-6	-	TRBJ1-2	CASSFWRIANYGYTF
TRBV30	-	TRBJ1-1	CAWSLQGNTEAFF
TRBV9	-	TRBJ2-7	CASSVRVQGEQYF
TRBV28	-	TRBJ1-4	CASSSPDRGPNEKLFF
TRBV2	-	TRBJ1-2	CASSDRYGYTF
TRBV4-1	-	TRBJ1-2	CASSHRDTNYGYTF
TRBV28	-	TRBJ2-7	CASSPSGWSEQYF
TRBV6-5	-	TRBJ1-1	CASSYSSVNTEAFF
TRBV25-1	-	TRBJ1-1	CASQITGYSTGTEAFF
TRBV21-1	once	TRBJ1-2	CASVEGTGLYGYTF
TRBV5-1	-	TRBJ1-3	CASSLAGLSGNTIYF
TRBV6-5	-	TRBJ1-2	CASSPLAEDYGYTF
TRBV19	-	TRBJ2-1	CASSKEDSSYNEQFF
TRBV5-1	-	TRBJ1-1	CASSLDRVGNTEAFF
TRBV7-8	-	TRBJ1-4	CASSPEEVFWGKLFF
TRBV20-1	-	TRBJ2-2	CSVRGTGELFF
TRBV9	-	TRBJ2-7	CASSVDGLLYEQYF
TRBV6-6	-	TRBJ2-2	CASSPGTSGNTGELFF
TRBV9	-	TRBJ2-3	CASSVPGTGKLDTQYF
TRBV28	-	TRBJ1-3	CASSTSGTGGNTIYF
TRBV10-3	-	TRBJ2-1	CAITLDRGYNEQFF
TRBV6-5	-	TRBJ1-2	CASSAPSGQNYGYTF
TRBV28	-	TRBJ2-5	CASSLWGPGRQETQYF
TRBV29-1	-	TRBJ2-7	CSVEGQGLVREQYF
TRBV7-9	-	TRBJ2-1	CASSFGGYNEQFF
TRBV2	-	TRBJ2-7	CASRDPRDLMYF
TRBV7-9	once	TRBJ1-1	CASSLMGAGDTEAFF
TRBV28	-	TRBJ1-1	CASLWGGTEAFF
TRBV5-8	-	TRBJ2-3	CASSLSKLPTDTQYF
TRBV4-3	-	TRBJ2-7	CASSQVLGTSGSYEQYF
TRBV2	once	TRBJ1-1	CASIRLGSGTEAFF
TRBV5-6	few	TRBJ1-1	CASSFSGRPEAFF
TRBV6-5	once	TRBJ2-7	CASSYGLAYEQYF
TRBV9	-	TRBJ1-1	CASSASGHYTEAFF